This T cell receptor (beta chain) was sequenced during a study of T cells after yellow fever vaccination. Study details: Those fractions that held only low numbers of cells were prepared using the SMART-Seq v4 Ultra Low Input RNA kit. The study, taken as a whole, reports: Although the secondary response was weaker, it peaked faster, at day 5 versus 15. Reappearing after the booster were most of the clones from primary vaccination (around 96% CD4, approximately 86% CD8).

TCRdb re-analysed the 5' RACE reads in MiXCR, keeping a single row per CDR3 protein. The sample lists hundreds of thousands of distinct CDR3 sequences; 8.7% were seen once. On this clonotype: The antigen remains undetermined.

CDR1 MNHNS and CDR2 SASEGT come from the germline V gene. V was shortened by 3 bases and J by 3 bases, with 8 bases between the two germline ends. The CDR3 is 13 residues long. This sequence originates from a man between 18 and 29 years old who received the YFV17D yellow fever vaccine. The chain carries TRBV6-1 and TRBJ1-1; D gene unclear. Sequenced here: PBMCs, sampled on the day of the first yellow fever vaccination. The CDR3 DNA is TGTGCCAGCAGTGAGAAGGTGTACACTGAAGCTTTCTTT. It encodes CASSEKVYTEAFF.